This TCR beta chain comes out of a study of blood T cell repertoires in COVID-19. For the study at large: Sites across the United States, Italy and Spain contributed samples from acute and convalescent COVID-19. T cells, B-cell-depleted T cells, or PBMCs supplied cDNA or gDNA.

Source study methods: Reference gene primers were amplified, and this amplification served to estimate nucleated cell counts. Using immunoSEQ multiplex PCR, the repertoire was profiled, and TCRdb retains in-frame clones only, with some absent. That table supplies the V and J calls and clone size; D and trimming were determined from the DNA. The table shows about 120,000 clones, with 79% occurring only once. After removal of 0 bases from V and 6 bases from J, the junction contained 23 bases not matched to a gene. From germline, CDR1 is SGHDN and CDR2 FVKESK. The CDR3 loop spans 21 amino acids. The chain uses TRBV14 and TRBJ2-1, with 7 nucleotides matching TRBD1. This TCR was recovered from a woman aged 80 or over with acute or convalescent COVID-19. Sequenced material: peripheral blood. Here the CDR3 DNA reads TGTGCCAGCAGCCAAGAGGGTTCGGCCTTTGCGGTCCAGACAGGGCGCAATGAGCAGTTCTTC. This translates into CASSQEGSAFAVQTGRNEQFF.